This passage covers 32 T cell receptor beta chains from one sample sequenced in a study of blood T cell repertoires in COVID-19. Using immunoSEQ multiplex PCR, the repertoire was profiled, and TCRdb retains in-frame clones only, with some absent. The profile shows almost 500,000 clones, 88% of them singletons. The sample taken for sequencing was PBMCs or T cells enriched from blood (not recorded which). These receptor sequences come from a woman between 55 and 75 years old who had recovered from COVID-19.

This clone was counted a few times. V and J are TRBV6-5 and TRBJ1-2, with a weak D call TRBD1 (5 bases). Germline V gives CDR1 MNHEY, CDR2 SVGAGI. The germline V and J ends were trimmed by 6 bases and 4 bases, with 12 bases remaining between them. This CDR3 spans 13 amino acids. The CDR3 nucleotides read TGTGCCAGCAGCCAGGACACCTCCTATGGCTACACCTTC. It yields the protein CASSQDTSYGYTF.

This chain connects TRBV24-1 to TRBJ2-1; weak D call: TRBD1 (8 bases). In germline, CDR1 is KGHDR, CDR2 SFDVKD. The CDR3 consists of 15 residues. The V and J ends lost 5 bases and 5 bases respectively, with 15 bases between them. CDR3 loop: CATSAYRGGNNEQFF. DNA of the CDR3: TGTGCCACCAGTGCCTACAGGGGGGGTAACAATGAGCAGTTCTTC.

The chain is built from TRBV19 and TRBJ1-2, with 7 bases aligning to TRBD1. This CDR3 has 16 amino acids. The V segment lost 6 bases and the J segment 0 bases; nucleotides outside the gene matches: 10. CDR1 and CDR2 from the germline V gene are LNHDA and SQIVND (reference sequence). Here the CDR3 DNA reads TGTGCCAGTAGCGCGAACCTCGGACAGGCTAACTATGGCTACACCTTC. Protein sequence: CASSANLGQANYGYTF.

The chain has TRBV4-1 and TRBJ1-1; a weak D match, TRBD1 (6 bases). Germline loops: CDR1 MGHRA, CDR2 YSYEKL. There are 15 residues in the CDR3. Trimming took 0 bases from V and 5 from J, leaving 13 bases between them. The CDR3, as DNA: TGCGCCAGCAGCCAAGAGCTTGCAGGGGTAACTGAAGCTTTCTTT. It is translated as CASSQELAGVTEAFF.

This chain links TRBV7-8 with TRBJ1-3; D not certain. This CDR3 has 15 residues. Germline V CDR1 and CDR2: SGHVS, FQNEAQ. Trimming took off 2 bases at V and 1 base at J, with 9 bases between the two ends. In DNA form, the CDR3 reads TGTGCCAGCAGCTTAAATGAGGGATCTGGAAACACCATATATTTT. Translated: CASSLNEGSGNTIYF.

The chain is built from TRBV6-1 and TRBJ2-4; TRBD2 might be the D (7 bases). This CDR3 has 17 amino acids. Trimming pared 0 bases from V and 1 base from J, leaving 13 bases between. Looked up from germline, CDR1 is MNHNS and CDR2 is SASEGT. The CDR3 spells CASSEAAGARAKNIQYF. The CDR3 nucleotides read TGTGCCAGCAGTGAAGCGGCGGGGGCTCGGGCCAAAAACATTCAGTACTTC.

The J gene is TRBJ2-2, the V gene TRBV24-1; 10 bases align to TRBD1. CDR3 length: 16 residues. The junction had 8 bases not matched to a gene; V was cut back by 7 bases and J by 4 bases. The V gene's germline CDR1 is KGHDR and CDR2 SFDVKD. In nucleotides, the CDR3 is TGTGCCACCAGCCCCGGGACAGGGGATATCACCGGGGAGCTGTTTTTT. Translation gives CATSPGTGDITGELFF.

The rearrangement links TRBV9 to TRBJ1-4, with D perhaps TRBD1 (6 bases). V was pared by 3 bases and J by 0 bases, with 9 bases between. This CDR3 is built from 15 residues. Germline CDR1 reads SGDLS; CDR2 reads YYNGEE. In DNA form, the CDR3 reads TGTGCCAGCAGCGCGAGGACAGCAACTAATGAAAAACTGTTTTTT. Its protein product is CASSARTATNEKLFF.

CDR3: CASSIRIQDEAFF. For the CDR3, the DNA is TGTGCCAGTAGTATACGAATACAGGATGAAGCTTTCTTT. The V and J genes are TRBV19 and TRBJ1-1; a weak D match, TRBD1 (5 bases). CDR3 length equals 13 residues. V shed 2 bases and J shed 7 bases, with 11 bases lying between them. CDR1 and CDR2 (germline): LNHDA, SQIVND (reference sequence).

This chain links TRBV18 with TRBJ2-4, with D perhaps TRBD1 (8 bases). The ends were cut back, 6 bases at V and 9 bases at J, with 15 bases in the middle. The CDR3 extends over 13 amino acids. Germline V gives CDR1 KGHSH, CDR2 LQKENI. In nucleotides, the CDR3 is TGTGCCAGCTCGGGGGGGGACAGGACCATTCAGTACTTC. This gives the protein CASSGGDRTIQYF.

The chain combines TRBV24-1 with TRBJ1-4; 7 bases fit TRBD1. J lost 7 bases, V lost 0 bases, and 16 bases had no gene match. The CDR3 consists of 19 residues. Per germline, CDR1 KGHDR and CDR2 SFDVKD. CDR3 coding DNA: TGTGCCACCAGTGATTTGTGGGACAGAAGCCCCCCAAGCGGTGAAAAACTGTTTTTT. Its protein product is CATSDLWDRSPPSGEKLFF.

This chain links TRBV9 with TRBJ1-6, with 7 bases that match TRBD1. V shed 0 bases and J 5 bases; nucleotides not matched to a gene: 5. This CDR3 contains 16 residues. The germline CDR1 and CDR2 sequences are SGDLS and YYNGEE. The CDR3 coding sequence is TGTGCCAGCAGCGTAGGTTGGGACAGCCATAATTCACCCCTCCACTTT. The encoded protein is CASSVGWDSHNSPLHF.

V gene TRBV21-1 combines with J gene TRBJ2-3; TRBD1 is the table's D call, not checked against the DNA. TRBV21-1 is deemed a pseudogene. The CDR3 consists of 13 residues. CDR3 region: CASSRTVFDTQYF. The CDR3 nucleotides read TGTGCCAGCAGCAGGACAGTGTTCGATACGCAGTATTTT.

This clone was counted only a few times. The chain is built from TRBV2 and TRBJ1-5; D uncertain. Trimming left V 10 bases short and J 5 bases short, with 18 bases between. The CDR3 runs to 14 residues. Germline CDR1 reads SNHLY; CDR2 reads FYNNEI. CDR3: CATAGRVRDQPQHF. The DNA for the CDR3 is TGTGCCACCGCGGGAAGGGTCCGGGATCAGCCCCAGCATTTT.

The chain recombines TRBV19 with TRBJ1-5; 9 bases match TRBD1. Per the germline V gene, CDR1 is LNHDA and CDR2 is SQIVND (reference sequence). V lost 6 bases to trimming and J lost 4 bases; unmatched junction nucleotides: 10. The CDR3 length is 16 residues. The CDR3 region is CASREVGTGTNQPQHF. The DNA of the CDR3 is TGTGCCAGTAGGGAGGTGGGGACAGGGACTAATCAGCCCCAGCATTTT.

This clone has only one observation. This sequence joins TRBV19 and TRBJ1-2; D call uncertain. The V gene lost 0 bases and the J gene lost 2 bases, with 10 bases spanning the gap. The CDR3 has 15 amino acids. Germline lookup yields CDR1 LNHDA and CDR2 SQIVND (reference sequence). Here the CDR3 DNA reads TGTGCCAGTAGTATAGAAGAGGGAGCCAACTATGGCTACACCTTC. This translates into CASSIEEGANYGYTF.

This sequence joins TRBV7-9 and TRBJ1-6; TRBD1 aligns across 8 bases. Losses at the gene ends were 6 bases for V and 7 bases for J; bases not matched to a gene: 11. The CDR3 is 16 amino acids. The germline CDR1 and CDR2 sequences are SEHNR and FQNEAQ (reference sequence). The CDR3 region is CASSDPGGFGNSPLHF. The CDR3 coding sequence is TGTGCCAGCAGTGATCCAGGGGGCTTTGGAAATTCACCCCTCCACTTT.

The chain carries TRBV6-1 and TRBJ2-3; a weak D match, TRBD2 (6 bases). This CDR3 is built from 15 residues. Trimming cost V 3 bases and J 5 bases, with 15 bases left between them. Germline V CDR1 and CDR2: MNHNS, SASEGT. The CDR3, as DNA: TGTGCCAGCAGTGACGGCGGAGTCGGGGGAGATACGCAGTATTTT. It yields the protein CASSDGGVGGDTQYF.

This rearrangement joins TRBV28 to TRBJ2-3; 9 bases are shared with TRBD2. Germline CDR1 is MDHEN and CDR2 is SYDVKM. V gave up 10 bases and J gave up 4 bases; unmatched junction bases: 9. The CDR3 sequence is 14 residues long. In DNA form, the CDR3 reads TGTGCCACCGGACCAGCGGGGGGCCCAGATACGCAGTATTTT. Translated: CATGPAGGPDTQYF. Based on the CDR3 plus reference TRBV28 and TRBJ2-3, the full variable domain is DVKVTQSSRYLVKRTGEKVFLECVQDMDHENMFWYRQDPGLGLRLIYFSYDVKMKEKGDIPEGYSVSREKKERFSLILESASTNQTSMYLCATGPAGGPDTQYFGPGTRLTVL.

This clone was picked up a small number of times. The V gene is TRBV14, the J gene TRBJ1-1; a weak D match, TRBD1 (5 bases). V gave up 1 base and J gave up 4 bases, with 19 bases separating them. Germline assignment: CDR1 SGHDN and CDR2 FVKESK. This CDR3 comprises 17 residues. CDR3 protein: CASSQVGQGKMGTEAFF. In nucleotides, the CDR3 is TGTGCCAGCAGCCAAGTTGGTCAGGGTAAAATGGGCACTGAAGCTTTCTTT.

The chain carries TRBV29-1 and TRBJ2-3; maybe TRBD1 (5 bases). The germline V and J ends were trimmed by 4 bases and 6 bases, with 14 bases remaining between them. This CDR3 region has 13 residues. The germline V gene has CDR1 SQVTM and CDR2 ANQGSEA. The CDR3 DNA follows: TGCAGCGTTGGACGGACAACCATGGATACGCAGTATTTT. Its protein product is CSVGRTTMDTQYF.

The rearrangement joins TRBV2 to TRBJ2-2; possibly TRBD1 for D (6 bases). This CDR3 region has 15 residues. Germline V CDR1 and CDR2: SNHLY, FYNNEI. Trimming cost V 6 bases and J 0 bases, with 11 bases left between them. CDR3 sequence reads: CASRNGQTNTGELFF. For the CDR3, the DNA is TGTGCCAGCAGAAATGGACAGACGAACACCGGGGAGCTGTTTTTT.

The chain uses TRBV27 and TRBJ2-7, with 8 nucleotides matching TRBD1. This CDR3 comprises 15 residues. The germline CDR1 and CDR2 sequences are MNHEY and SMNVEV (reference sequence). Germline trimming cut 6 bases from V and 2 bases from J; bases unmatched to any gene: 9. DNA of the CDR3: TGTGCCAGCAGAGACAGGGGAGGTATAACCTACGAGCAGTACTTC. It codes for CASRDRGGITYEQYF.

The chain joins TRBV19 to TRBJ1-1; D might be TRBD1 (5 bases). This CDR3 is 16 amino acids long. The germline V and J ends were trimmed by 2 bases and 1 base, with 14 bases remaining between them. Germline V CDR1 and CDR2: LNHDA, SQIVND (reference sequence). CDR3 nucleotides: TGTGCCAGTAGTATAAGCCCCACAGGATCGAACACTGAAGCTTTCTTT. It codes for CASSISPTGSNTEAFF.

The rearrangement links TRBV5-1 to TRBJ2-3; 9 bases agree with TRBD1. The CDR3 runs 14 residues. CDR1 is SGHRS, CDR2 YFSETQ, per germline. The J segment lost 6 bases and the V segment lost 1 base, leaving 3 bases of the junction unmatched. The CDR3, as DNA: TGCGCCAGCAGCTTGTGGGACAGGGAGGATACGCAGTATTTT. It yields the protein CASSLWDREDTQYF. Using reference TRBV5-1 and TRBJ2-3 for the parts outside the CDR3, the full variable domain is KAGVTQTPRYLIKTRGQQVTLSCSPISGHRSVSWYQQTPGQGLQFLFEYFSETQRNKGNFPGRFSGRQFSNSRSEMNVSTLELGDSALYLCASSLWDREDTQYFGPGTRLTVL.

The chain has TRBV11-2 and TRBJ2-1, with 11 bases identical to TRBD2. Germline V gene data show CDR1 as SGHAT and CDR2 as FQNNGV. CDR3 length equals 18 residues. J gave up 2 bases and V 5 bases, and 11 bases lay outside the gene matches. In DNA form, the CDR3 reads TGTGCCAGCAGCAACGGGGGGCTAGCGGGGGGCCCCTACAATGAGCAGTTCTTC. Amino acids: CASSNGGLAGGPYNEQFF.

The chain uses TRBV9 and TRBJ1-4; D may be TRBD1 (6 bases). The germline CDR1 and CDR2 sequences are SGDLS and YYNGEE. This CDR3 comprises 14 residues. Trimming removed 3 bases at V and 8 bases at J, with 14 bases between. Here the CDR3 reads CASSADRGQEKLFF. CDR3 sequence (DNA): TGTGCCAGCAGCGCCGATCGGGGACAAGAAAAACTGTTTTTT. Complete variable domain (other parts from reference TRBV9 and TRBJ1-4): DSGVTQTPKHLITATGQRVTLRCSPRSGDLSVYWYQQSLDQGLQFLIQYYNGEERAKGNILERFSAQQFPDLHSELNLSSLELGDSALYFCASSADRGQEKLFFGSGTQLSVL.

The chain joins TRBV2 to TRBJ1-3; D ambiguous. Germline-derived CDR1 and CDR2 are SNHLY and FYNNEI. V was pared by 6 bases and J by 3 bases, with 9 bases between. This CDR3 has 13 amino acids. This CDR3 reads CASSSMNGNTIYF. The CDR3 DNA reads TGTGCCAGCAGCTCTATGAATGGAAACACCATATATTTT. Based on the CDR3 plus reference TRBV2 and TRBJ1-3, the full variable domain is EPEVTQTPSHQVTQMGQEVILRCVPISNHLYFYWYRQILGQKVEFLVSFYNNEISEKSEIFDDQFSVERPDGSNFTLKIRSTKLEDSAMYFCASSSMNGNTIYFGEGSWLTVV.

This clone was seen only a few times. The rearrangement links TRBV5-4 to TRBJ2-1, with D tentatively TRBD2 (5 bases). V lost 2 bases to trimming and J lost 4 bases, with 16 bases between them. Germline CDR1 SGHNT, CDR2 YYREEE (reference sequence). The CDR3 extends over 16 amino acids. Written as DNA, the CDR3 is TGTGCCAGCAGCTTAGAGGGTCCCAGACCTTACAATGAGCAGTTCTTC. Protein product: CASSLEGPRPYNEQFF.

The V gene is TRBV13, the J gene TRBJ1-1; D call uncertain. Germline V gene data show CDR1 as PRHDT and CDR2 as FYEKMQ (reference sequence). Trimming stripped 5 bases from V and 1 base from J, with 8 bases between. This CDR3 region has 13 residues. The CDR3 here is CASSVTPNTEAFF. DNA of the CDR3: TGTGCCAGCAGCGTGACACCGAACACTGAAGCTTTCTTT.

The chain joins TRBV11-2 to TRBJ2-3; 8 bases agree with TRBD1. J gave up 2 bases and V 5 bases, and 9 bases lay outside the gene matches. Germline-derived CDR1 and CDR2 are SGHAT and FQNNGV. The CDR3 runs to 16 residues. CDR3 in DNA: TGTGCCAGCAGCCCACCCGGGACAGGAACCACAGATACGCAGTATTTT. Translated: CASSPPGTGTTDTQYF.

On this clone: One end of the junction does not line up with germline, which may come from a read error. The chain employs TRBV4-1 and TRBJ1-5, with D maybe TRBD1 (6 bases). This CDR3 spans 17 amino acids. Germline V lookup: CDR1 MGHRA, CDR2 YSYEKL. CDR3 sequence (DNA): TGCGCCAGCAGCCAACTTCCGGGACAATTTAGCGATCAGCCCCAGCATTTT. Protein product: CASSQLPGQFSDQPQHF.